The TCR beta chain described here comes from a study of cytomegalovirus exposure and HLA in healthy donors. With respect to this clone: The target antigen is unknown.

J lost 7 bases, V lost 3 bases, and 4 bases had no gene match. The length of the CDR3 is 14 residues. Germline V gene data show CDR1 as KGHSH and CDR2 as LQKENI. Primers for the PCR totalled 60 Vbeta and 13 Jbeta. Original analysis: A later analysis counted about 80 million unique TCR beta chains, around 10 million shared. The data were produced by immunoSEQ multiplex PCR, yet TCRdb's version contains in-frame clones alone and is incomplete. The DNA was the basis for D and trimming; V, J and clone size are from that table. The data show about 130,000 clones, approximately 81% seen once. Study-level points and caveats: One variant, a missense change in DCLRE1C, was linked in a later analysis to TCR beta V- and J-gene trimming. The HLA-A and HLA-B alleles of most subjects were reportedly predicted accurately from TCR beta sequences.

The sequencing sample was made of PBMCs. The receptor comes from a male donor in good health and CMV-seronegative. The chain combines TRBV18 with TRBJ2-1, with TRBD2 matching over 9 bases. The CDR3 here is CASSPWTSENEQFF. The CDR3 nucleotides read TGTGCCAGCTCACCTTGGACTAGCGAAAATGAGCAGTTCTTC.